These T cell receptor beta chains were read from a single sample in a study of cytomegalovirus exposure and HLA in healthy donors. TCRdb's copy holds only in-frame clones and misses some; the assay was immunoSEQ multiplex PCR. The table shows 200,000 to 300,000 clones, with about 90% occurring only once. Material: PBMCs. These receptors came from a man younger than 35 in good health and CMV-seropositive. Both conserved end residues are part of each CDR3. D genes are given only for firm matches. Some rows have no size entry. The others give once, few or many, or a class for an expanded clone.

j_call d_call v_call clone_size cdr3_nt cdr3_aa
TRBJ1-4 . TRBV28 . TGTGCCAGCAGTTTCCCTAAAGGGAGCGAAAAACTGTTTTTT CASSFPKGSEKLFF
TRBJ1-1 TRBD1 TRBV5-1 . TGCGCCAGCCGTCTCCAGGGGGCGAACACTGAAGCTTTCTTT CASRLQGANTEAFF
TRBJ1-5 . TRBV5-1 . TGCGCCAGCAGCCCCGGGGGGATCGAACAGCCCCAGCATTTT CASSPGGIEQPQHF
TRBJ2-1 TRBD2 TRBV7-8 . TGTGCCAGCAGCTTAGGAAGACTAGCGGAAGAGCAGTTCTTC CASSLGRLAEEQFF
TRBJ2-2 . TRBV2 once TGTGCCAGCAGTGAAACAGCGAACACCGGGGAGCTGTTTTTT CASSETANTGELFF
TRBJ2-7 . TRBV4-1 . TGCGCCAGCAGCCGAGAGGTCCTAGCGTACGAGCAGTACTTC CASSREVLAYEQYF
TRBJ2-1 . TRBV20-1 once TGCAGTGCTAGTCAGTCTAATGAGCAGTTCTTC CSASQSNEQFF
TRBJ1-2 TRBD1 TRBV6-6 . TGTGCCAGCAGTTACTCGAGTGGGGACAGAAGTGGCTACACCTTC CASSYSSGDRSGYTF
TRBJ2-2 . TRBV27 . TGTGCCAGCAAGGGGTTGAACACCGGGGAGCTGTTTTTT CASKGLNTGELFF
TRBJ1-2 . TRBV7-9 . TGTGCCAGCAGCCCCAGGACAGATAACTATGGCTACACCTTC CASSPRTDNYGYTF
TRBJ1-1 . TRBV18 . TGTGCCAGCTCACCAGGGGGCGGGAACACTGAAGCTTTCTTT CASSPGGGNTEAFF
TRBJ1-5 . TRBV4-1 . TGCGCCAGCAGCCTCCTGGGGTCAGCTAGCAATCAGCCCCAGCATTTT CASSLLGSASNQPQHF
TRBJ2-7 TRBD2 TRBV28 . TGTGCCAGCACCCCGACTAGCGGGATAAGGGAGCAGTACTTC CASTPTSGIREQYF
TRBJ2-1 . TRBV2 once TGTGCCGCCAACGCGGATGAGCAGTTCTTC CAANADEQFF
TRBJ2-7 . TRBV28 . TGTGCCAGCAGTCCCTTGCGAAGGAGTGCCTACGAGCAGTACTTC CASSPLRRSAYEQYF
TRBJ2-3 . TRBV6-4 . TGTGCCAGCAGTGAGTCCGTGGACACAGATACGCAGTATTTT CASSESVDTDTQYF
TRBJ2-1 . TRBV9 . TGTGCCAGCAGCTCCCGGGGCACCACACGCGATGAGCAGTTCTTC CASSSRGTTRDEQFF
TRBJ2-3 . TRBV5-4 . TGTGCCAGCAGCCCGCACACTAGGGGGACAGATACGCAGTATTTT CASSPHTRGTDTQYF
TRBJ2-3 . TRBV20-1 . TGCAGTGCCGGGGTTACAGATACGCAGTATTTT CSAGVTDTQYF
TRBJ2-7 . TRBV13 . TGTGCCAGCAGCTTAGGCCACAGGGGGGGCGAGCAGTACTTC CASSLGHRGGEQYF
TRBJ2-1 . TRBV27 . TGTGCCAGCAGTTTATCCCAGGGCTTCTCCTACAATGAGCAGTTCTTC CASSLSQGFSYNEQFF
TRBJ1-1 TRBD1 TRBV29-1 once TGCAGCGTTGAAGGACAGGGGTTTGATCCTTTCTTT CSVEGQGFDPFF
TRBJ2-3 . TRBV10-3 . TGTGCCATCAGTGAGTCGCTTAAGCGTACAGATACGCAGTATTTT CAISESLKRTDTQYF
TRBJ2-4 . TRBV7-3 . TGTGCCAGCAGCTTAAACCCCCCAACGGTCAAAAACATTCAGTACTTC CASSLNPPTVKNIQYF
TRBJ2-2 TRBD2 TRBV9 . TGTGCCAGCAGCGACACACTAGCGGGAGGTATGGAGAACACCGGGGAGCTGTTTTTT CASSDTLAGGMENTGELFF
TRBJ2-7 . TRBV10-3 . TGTGCCATCAGTGAAGGCGCCTACGAGCAGTACTTC CAISEGAYEQYF
TRBJ2-1 TRBD2 TRBV5-4 . TGTGCCAGCAGCTTTTGGACTAGCGGGAGAGGCAATGAGCAGTTCTTC CASSFWTSGRGNEQFF
TRBJ2-7 TRBD2 TRBV4-2 . TGTGCCAGCAGCCAAGAAGGACTAAGCGGGATGTCCTACGAGCAGTACTTC CASSQEGLSGMSYEQYF
TRBJ2-2 TRBD2 TRBV7-8 . TGTGCCAGCAGGATGGCGGGAGCCGGGGAGCTGTTTTTT CASRMAGAGELFF
TRBJ1-2 . TRBV2 . TGTGCCAGCAGTGTACAGGAGGGGGGCTATGGCTACACCTTC CASSVQEGGYGYTF
TRBJ2-7 . TRBV5-1 . TGCGCCAGCAGCAAAGACGGCCAAAACTACGAGCAGTACTTC CASSKDGQNYEQYF
TRBJ1-1 TRBD1 TRBV4-1 . TGCGCCAGCAGCCACCAGGGGGCTCGTGGCACTGAAGCTTTCTTT CASSHQGARGTEAFF
TRBJ2-7 TRBD1 TRBV28 . TGTGCCAGCAGTTCTACCGGGACAGGGGTTGGATACTTC CASSSTGTGVGYF
TRBJ2-7 TRBD2 TRBV5-5 once TGTGCCAGCAGCTTGGAGTTGCGGGGGTGGCAGTACTTC CASSLELRGWQYF